This entry lists 23 T cell receptor beta chains sequenced from one sample in a study of T cell responses to AZD1222 COVID-19 vaccine. Repertoires were generated with immunoSEQ multiplex PCR, while TCRdb's copy carries only in-frame clones and drops some. Found here are approximately 270,000 clones, approximately 94% of them singletons; the top ten hold about 0.5%. The specimen comprised peripheral blood, sampled 28 days after the second AZD1222 dose. The receptor source for this set is an adult who received the AZD1222 COVID-19 vaccine.

This chain connects TRBV5-4 to TRBJ2-3; 7 bases map to TRBD2. The CDR3 covers 15 residues. Trimming took 2 bases from V and 0 from J; bases not matched to a gene: 3. CDR1 and CDR2 from the germline V gene are SGHNT and YYREEE (reference sequence). CDR3 in DNA: TGTGCCAGCAGCTTAGTTAGCGGGAGCACAGATACGCAGTATTTT. Amino acid sequence: CASSLVSGSTDTQYF.

The sample holds one count of this clone. The V and J genes are TRBV4-2 and TRBJ1-1; TRBD1 aligns across 7 bases. The CDR3 totals 13 residues. In germline, CDR1 is LGHNA, CDR2 YNFKEQ. Germline trimming cut 3 bases from V and 8 bases from J; bases unmatched to any gene: 6. The DNA of the CDR3 is TGTGCCAGCAGCCACAGACAGGGAATCGAAGCTTTCTTT. Amino acid sequence: CASSHRQGIEAFF.

The V call is TRBV5-1, the J call TRBJ1-5; D gene uncertain. CDR3 length: 13 amino acids. Trimming cost V 0 bases and J 7 bases, with 8 bases left between them. Looked up from germline, CDR1 is SGHRS and CDR2 is YFSETQ. The CDR3 DNA is TGCGCCAGCAGCTTGGAGGGAGCCCAGCCCCAGCATTTT. It translates to CASSLEGAQPQHF.

The chain combines TRBV7-2 with TRBJ1-6; tentative D call: TRBD1 (5 bases). CDR3 length equals 14 residues. The V gene lost 3 bases and the J gene lost 8 bases, with 11 bases spanning the gap. Germline V CDR1 and CDR2: SGHTA, FQGNSA. In DNA, the CDR3 is TGTGCCAGCAGCTTTACAGGTGGGGATTCACCCCTCCACTTT. It specifies CASSFTGGDSPLHF. Together with reference TRBV7-2 and TRBJ1-6, the CDR3 gives the full variable domain: GAGVSQSPSNKVTEKGKDVELRCDPISGHTALYWYRQSLGQGLEFLIYFQGNSAPDKSGLPSDRFSAERTGGSVSTLTIQRTQQEDSAVYLCASSFTGGDSPLHFGNGTRLTVT.

CDR3 sequence reads: CASSQDQTSGSYEQYF. The CDR3 coding sequence is TGTGCCAGCAGCCAAGATCAGACTAGCGGGAGCTACGAGCAGTACTTC. The chain recombines TRBV4-2 with TRBJ2-7; 12 nucleotides align to TRBD2. CDR3 length: 16 amino acids. CDR1 LGHNA and CDR2 YNFKEQ come from the germline V gene. J was trimmed by 3 bases and V by 0 bases; bases with no gene match: 3.

The V and J genes are TRBV7-9 and TRBJ2-7, with 11 bases aligning to TRBD1. V shed 5 bases, J shed 3 bases, and the junction held 3 bases outside the gene matches. CDR1 and CDR2 from the germline V gene are SEHNR and FQNEAQ (reference sequence). The CDR3 runs 14 residues. The CDR3 DNA follows: TGTGCCAGCAGCGCCGGGACAGGGGGCTACGAGCAGTACTTC. Its protein product is CASSAGTGGYEQYF.

The chain links TRBV6-4 to TRBJ2-2; weak D call: TRBD2 (6 bases). Germline assignment: CDR1 MRHNA and CDR2 SNTAGT. The V end was cut by 2 bases, the J end by 5 bases, with 9 bases between. The CDR3 extends over 14 amino acids. The chain's CDR3 is CASSDLARTGELFF. CDR3 DNA sequence: TGTGCCAGCAGTGACCTAGCGAGAACCGGGGAGCTGTTTTTT.

The rearrangement links TRBV27 to TRBJ2-7; TRBD2 is a possible D gene (5 bases). The CDR3 extends over 11 amino acids. Germline V gene sequence: CDR1 MNHEY, CDR2 SMNVEV (reference sequence). V lost 5 bases and J 3 bases, leaving 5 bases between the germline ends. The CDR3 DNA is TGTGCCAGCAGTGGAGGCTACGAGCAGTACTTC. As protein: CASSGGYEQYF.

This chain uses TRBV7-6 with TRBJ1-1, with TRBD1 matching 7 bases. The germline CDR1 and CDR2 sequences are SGHVS and FNYEAQ. The V gene end was trimmed by 5 bases and the J gene end by 1 base; junction bases not matched to a gene: 7. The CDR3 length is 15 residues. The CDR3, as DNA: TGTGCCAGCAGCACTCGACAGGGCCCGAACACTGAAGCTTTCTTT. Translated, it gives CASSTRQGPNTEAFF.

V and J are TRBV7-2 and TRBJ1-4, with D tentatively TRBD1 (6 bases). The V gene lost 1 base and the J gene lost 8 bases, with 11 bases spanning the gap. The CDR3 has 14 amino acids. Per germline, CDR1 SGHTA and CDR2 FQGNSA. Written as DNA, the CDR3 is TGTGCCAGCAGCTTAGACACAGGGTCCGAAAAACTGTTTTTT. It codes for CASSLDTGSEKLFF. The full variable domain, rest sourced from reference TRBV7-2 and TRBJ1-4, is GAGVSQSPSNKVTEKGKDVELRCDPISGHTALYWYRQSLGQGLEFLIYFQGNSAPDKSGLPSDRFSAERTGGSVSTLTIQRTQQEDSAVYLCASSLDTGSEKLFFGSGTQLSVL.

The chain has TRBV6-2 or TRBV6-3 and TRBJ2-4; tentative D call: TRBD1 (5 bases). This CDR3 is 16 amino acids long. Germline CDR1 is MNHEY and CDR2 is SVGEGT. V gave up 4 bases and J gave up 0 bases, with 13 bases separating them. Written as DNA, the CDR3 is TGTGCCAGCAGTTCTGACAGATCTCTAGCCAAAAACATTCAGTACTTC. It encodes CASSSDRSLAKNIQYF.

The chain uses TRBV7-9 and TRBJ2-3; 8 nucleotides line up with TRBD2. The length of the CDR3 is 15 residues. Germline V gives CDR1 SEHNR, CDR2 FQNEAQ (reference sequence). J was trimmed by 8 bases and V by 5 bases; bases with no gene match: 12. The CDR3 DNA follows: TGTGCCAGCAGCCTCCCGGTTAGCGGGGCCTTTACGCAGTATTTT. It translates to CASSLPVSGAFTQYF.

This rearrangement joins TRBV28 to TRBJ1-2; D unresolved. There are 13 residues in the CDR3. V lost 4 bases and J lost 7, with 13 bases in between. The germline V gene has CDR1 MDHEN and CDR2 SYDVKM. The CDR3 loop is CASSSPMGSGYTF. The CDR3 coding sequence is TGTGCCAGCAGTTCCCCGATGGGGTCTGGCTACACCTTC.

The rearrangement uses TRBV23-1 and TRBJ2-1, with 12 bases identical to TRBD1. TRBV23-1 is placed among ORFs of uncertain function. J gave up 9 bases and V 3 bases, and 6 bases lay outside the gene matches. CDR3 length: 15 residues. The CDR3 DNA follows: TGCGCCAGCAGTCACGACCGGGACAGGGGGCTTGAGCAGTTCTTC. Residues: CASSHDRDRGLEQFF.

This sequence joins TRBV5-1 and TRBJ2-7; 8 bases line up with TRBD1. Unmatched junction bases numbered 3, after V lost 1 base and J lost 6 bases. Per the germline V gene, CDR1 is SGHRS and CDR2 is YFSETQ. The CDR3 is made up of 13 amino acids. CDR3 sequence reads: CASSLTGGSEQYF. The CDR3 nucleotides read TGCGCCAGCAGCTTGACAGGGGGAAGCGAGCAGTACTTC.

The chain is built from TRBV28 and TRBJ2-7, with 9 nucleotides matching TRBD1. With 5 bases clipped from V and 2 bases from J, the junction kept 7 bases outside the gene matches. The CDR3 is 15 amino acids. Germline assignment: CDR1 MDHEN and CDR2 SYDVKM. This CDR3 is CASSLPGTGPYEQYF. The CDR3 DNA is TGTGCCAGCAGTCTGCCCGGGACAGGGCCCTACGAGCAGTACTTC.

The rearrangement uses TRBV4-1 and TRBJ2-3; possibly TRBD1 for D (6 bases). Germline CDR1 and CDR2: MGHRA and YSYEKL. V was shortened by 0 bases and J by 4 bases, with 17 bases between the two germline ends. This CDR3 is built from 17 residues. In DNA, the CDR3 is TGCGCCAGCAGCCAAGATGTCAGGGGCCTTCTGGCAGATACGCAGTATTTT. Residues: CASSQDVRGLLADTQYF.

This chain uses TRBV25-1 with TRBJ2-5, with D perhaps matching TRBD1 or TRBD2 (5 bases each). The CDR3 consists of 15 residues. Trimming took off 1 base at V and 5 bases at J, with 14 bases between the two ends. Germline CDR1 reads MGHDK; CDR2 reads SYGVNS. The CDR3 sequence is CASSESDGAGETQYF. CDR3 nucleotides: TGTGCCAGCAGTGAATCCGACGGGGCGGGCGAGACCCAGTACTTC.

This chain joins TRBV9 and TRBJ1-1; D perhaps matches TRBD1 (5 bases). Germline CDR1 is SGDLS and CDR2 is YYNGEE. Trimming stripped 2 bases from V and 3 bases from J, with 8 bases between. The CDR3 runs 13 residues. The CDR3 loop reads CASSVDTYTEAFF. CDR3 nucleotides: TGTGCCAGCAGCGTGGACACTTACACTGAAGCTTTCTTT.

This rearrangement joins TRBV15 to TRBJ1-4; D uncertain. Trimming took 4 bases from V and 1 from J, leaving 10 bases between them. Germline CDR1 LNHNV, CDR2 YYDKDF (reference sequence). The CDR3 is made up of 15 amino acids. This CDR3 reads CATSIPYRTNEKLFF. The CDR3 region has the DNA TGTGCCACCAGCATCCCTTACAGAACTAATGAAAAACTGTTTTTT.

The rearrangement links TRBV5-4 to TRBJ1-5, with D tentatively TRBD1 (6 bases). Trimming left V 4 bases short and J 4 bases short, with 18 bases between. The CDR3 sequence is 16 residues long. Germline V gene data show CDR1 as SGHNT and CDR2 as YYREEE (reference sequence). The CDR3 DNA reads as TGTGCCAGCAGCGGAATTAGGGGGATTAGGAATCAGCCCCAGCATTTT. This encodes CASSGIRGIRNQPQHF.

V is TRBV29-1 and J is TRBJ2-1; maybe TRBD1 (10 bases). Between the trimmed V and J ends, which lost 7 bases and 2 bases, there was a span of 21 bases. The CDR3 is made up of 16 amino acids. Per germline, CDR1 SQVTM and CDR2 ANQGSEA. This chain's CDR3 is CSGTGGAGGTYNEQFF. The CDR3 DNA follows: TGCAGCGGGACAGGGGGAGCGGGGGGCACCTACAATGAGCAGTTCTTC.

The gene calls are TRBV6-2 or TRBV6-3 and TRBJ2-7; the D is unclear. The germline gives CDR1 MNHEY, CDR2 SVGEGT. This CDR3 is 12 amino acids long. V dropped 3 bases and J dropped 10 bases, with 13 bases sitting between them. This chain's CDR3 is CASSYRQGDQYF. CDR3 in DNA: TGTGCCAGCAGTTATCGTCAAGGCGATCAGTACTTC.